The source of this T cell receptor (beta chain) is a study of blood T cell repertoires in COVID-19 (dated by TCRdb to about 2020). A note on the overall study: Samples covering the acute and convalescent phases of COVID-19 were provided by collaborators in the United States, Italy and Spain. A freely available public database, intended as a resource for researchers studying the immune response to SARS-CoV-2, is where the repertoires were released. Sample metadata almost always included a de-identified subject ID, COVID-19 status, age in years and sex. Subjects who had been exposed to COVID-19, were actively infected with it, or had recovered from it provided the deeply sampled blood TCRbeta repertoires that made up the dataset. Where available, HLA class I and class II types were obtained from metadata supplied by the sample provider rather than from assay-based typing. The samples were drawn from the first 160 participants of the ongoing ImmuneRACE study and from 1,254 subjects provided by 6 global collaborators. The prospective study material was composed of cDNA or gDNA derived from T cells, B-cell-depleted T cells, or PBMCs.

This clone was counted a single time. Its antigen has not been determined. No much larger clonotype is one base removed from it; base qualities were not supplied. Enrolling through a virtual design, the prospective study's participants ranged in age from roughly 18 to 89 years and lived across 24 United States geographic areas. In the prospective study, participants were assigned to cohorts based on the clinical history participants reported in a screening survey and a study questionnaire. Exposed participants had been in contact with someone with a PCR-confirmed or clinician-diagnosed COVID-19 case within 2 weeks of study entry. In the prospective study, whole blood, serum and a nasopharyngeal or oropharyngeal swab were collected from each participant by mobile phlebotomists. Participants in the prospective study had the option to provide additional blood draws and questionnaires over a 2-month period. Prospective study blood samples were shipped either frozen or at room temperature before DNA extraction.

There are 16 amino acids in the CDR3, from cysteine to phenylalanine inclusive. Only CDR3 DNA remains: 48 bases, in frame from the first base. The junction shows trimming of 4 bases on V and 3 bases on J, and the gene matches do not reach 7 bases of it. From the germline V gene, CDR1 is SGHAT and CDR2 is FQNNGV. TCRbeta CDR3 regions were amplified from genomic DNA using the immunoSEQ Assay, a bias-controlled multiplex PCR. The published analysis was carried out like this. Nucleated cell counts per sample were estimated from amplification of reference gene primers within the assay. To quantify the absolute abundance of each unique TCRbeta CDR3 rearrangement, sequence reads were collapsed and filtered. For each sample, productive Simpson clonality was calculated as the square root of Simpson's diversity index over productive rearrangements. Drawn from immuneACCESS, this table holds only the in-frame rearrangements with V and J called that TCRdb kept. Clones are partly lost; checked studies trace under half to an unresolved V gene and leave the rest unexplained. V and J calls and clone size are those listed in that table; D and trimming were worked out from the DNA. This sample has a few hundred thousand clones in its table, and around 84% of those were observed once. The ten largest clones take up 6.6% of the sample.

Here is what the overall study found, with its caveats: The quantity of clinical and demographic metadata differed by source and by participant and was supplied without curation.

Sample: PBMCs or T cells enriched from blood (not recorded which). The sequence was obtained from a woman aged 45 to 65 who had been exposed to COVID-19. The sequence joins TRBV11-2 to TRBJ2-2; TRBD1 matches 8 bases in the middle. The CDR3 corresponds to CASSSWTGRDTGELFF. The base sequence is TGTGCCAGCAGCTCCTGGACAGGGCGCGACACCGGGGAGCTGTTTTTT.